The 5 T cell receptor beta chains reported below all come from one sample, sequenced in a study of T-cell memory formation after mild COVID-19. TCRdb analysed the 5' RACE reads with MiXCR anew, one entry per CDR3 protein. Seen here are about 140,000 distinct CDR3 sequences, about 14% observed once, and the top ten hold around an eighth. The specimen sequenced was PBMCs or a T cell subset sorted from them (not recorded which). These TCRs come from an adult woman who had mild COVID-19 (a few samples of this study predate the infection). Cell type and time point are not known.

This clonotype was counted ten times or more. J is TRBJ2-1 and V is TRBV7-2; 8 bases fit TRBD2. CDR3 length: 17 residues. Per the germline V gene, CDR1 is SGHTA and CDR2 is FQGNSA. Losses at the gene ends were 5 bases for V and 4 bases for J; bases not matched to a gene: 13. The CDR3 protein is CASSIATGTRRYNEQFF. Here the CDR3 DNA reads TGTGCCAGCAGCATCGCAACCGGGACTAGAAGGTACAATGAGCAGTTCTTC.

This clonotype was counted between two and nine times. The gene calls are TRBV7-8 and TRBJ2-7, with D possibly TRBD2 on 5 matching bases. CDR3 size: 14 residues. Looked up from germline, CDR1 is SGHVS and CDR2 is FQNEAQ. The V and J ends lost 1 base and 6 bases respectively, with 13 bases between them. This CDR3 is CASSLVDSGIEQYF. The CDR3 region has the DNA TGTGCCAGCAGCTTAGTGGACTCGGGTATCGAGCAGTACTTC.

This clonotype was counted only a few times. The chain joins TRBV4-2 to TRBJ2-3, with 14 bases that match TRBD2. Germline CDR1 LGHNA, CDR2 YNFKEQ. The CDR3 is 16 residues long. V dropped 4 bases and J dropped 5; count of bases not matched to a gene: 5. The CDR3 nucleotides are TGTGCCAGCAGCCGCGTCGGGACTAGCGGGGGAGATACGCAGTATTTT. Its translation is CASSRVGTSGGDTQYF.

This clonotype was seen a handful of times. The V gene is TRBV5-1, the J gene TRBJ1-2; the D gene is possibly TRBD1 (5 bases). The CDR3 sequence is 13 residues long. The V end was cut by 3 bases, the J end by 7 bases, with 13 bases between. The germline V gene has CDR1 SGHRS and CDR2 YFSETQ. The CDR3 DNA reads TGCGCCAGCAGCTCCGGGACGCTCGGTGGCTACACCTTC. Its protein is CASSSGTLGGYTF. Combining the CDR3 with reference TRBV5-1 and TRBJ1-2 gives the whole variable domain KAGVTQTPRYLIKTRGQQVTLSCSPISGHRSVSWYQQTPGQGLQFLFEYFSETQRNKGNFPGRFSGRQFSNSRSEMNVSTLELGDSALYLCASSSGTLGGYTFGSGTRLTVV.

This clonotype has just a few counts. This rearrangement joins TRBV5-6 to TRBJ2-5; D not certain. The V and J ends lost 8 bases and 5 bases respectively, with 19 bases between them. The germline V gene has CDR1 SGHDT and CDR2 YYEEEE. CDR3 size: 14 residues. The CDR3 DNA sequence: TGTGCCAGTCAACGATGGAATTCACGGGAGACCCAGTACTTC. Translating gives CASQRWNSRETQYF. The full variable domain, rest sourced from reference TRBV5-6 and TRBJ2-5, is DAGVTQSPTHLIKTRGQQVTLRCSPKSGHDTVSWYQQALGQGPQFIFQYYEEEERQRGNFPDRFSGHQFPNYSSELNVNALLLGDSALYLCASQRWNSRETQYFGPGTRLLVL.